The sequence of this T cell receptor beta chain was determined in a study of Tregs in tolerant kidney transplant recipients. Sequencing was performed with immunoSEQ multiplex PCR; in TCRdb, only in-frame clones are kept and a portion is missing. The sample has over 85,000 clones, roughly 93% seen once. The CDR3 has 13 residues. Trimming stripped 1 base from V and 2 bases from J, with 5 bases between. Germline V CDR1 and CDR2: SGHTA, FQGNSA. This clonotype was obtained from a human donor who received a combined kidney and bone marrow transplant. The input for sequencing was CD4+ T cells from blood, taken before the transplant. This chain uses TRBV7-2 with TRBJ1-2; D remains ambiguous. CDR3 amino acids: CASSLGQNYGYTF. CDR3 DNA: TGTGCCAGCAGCTTAGGGCAGAACTATGGCTACACCTTC.